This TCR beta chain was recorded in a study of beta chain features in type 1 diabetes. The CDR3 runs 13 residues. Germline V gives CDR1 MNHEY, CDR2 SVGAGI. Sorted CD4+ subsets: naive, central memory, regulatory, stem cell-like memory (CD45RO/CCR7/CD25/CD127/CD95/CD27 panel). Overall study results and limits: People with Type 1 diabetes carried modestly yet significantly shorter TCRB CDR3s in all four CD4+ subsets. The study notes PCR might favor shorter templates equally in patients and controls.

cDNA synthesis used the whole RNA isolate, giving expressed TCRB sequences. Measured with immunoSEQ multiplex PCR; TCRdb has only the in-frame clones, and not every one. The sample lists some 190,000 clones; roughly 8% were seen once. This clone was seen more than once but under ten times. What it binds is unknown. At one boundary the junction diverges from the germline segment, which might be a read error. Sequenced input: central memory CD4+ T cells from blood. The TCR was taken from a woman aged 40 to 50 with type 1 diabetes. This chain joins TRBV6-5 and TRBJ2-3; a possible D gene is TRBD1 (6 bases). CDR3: CAISDPTGPTQYF. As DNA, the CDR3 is TGTGCCATCAGTGACCCGACAGGACCTACGCAGTATTTT.